One and the same sample provided the 5 T cell receptor beta chains below, sequenced in a study of cytomegalovirus exposure and HLA in healthy donors. The primer mix had 60 Vbeta and 13 Jbeta primers. Repertoires were generated with immunoSEQ multiplex PCR, while TCRdb's copy carries only in-frame clones and drops some. The table lists 150,000 to 200,000 clones, about 72% of them singletons. The source material was PBMCs. These receptors all come from a human donor in good health.

The rearrangement joins TRBV4-2 to TRBJ1-4, with D unresolved. Germline-derived CDR1 and CDR2 are LGHNA and YNFKEQ. The V end was cut by 0 bases, the J end by 3 bases, with 11 bases between. CDR3 size: 16 residues. CDR3 loop: CASSQDSGKSNEKLFF. For the CDR3, the DNA is TGTGCCAGCAGCCAAGATTCGGGGAAATCTAATGAAAAACTGTTTTTT.

This clone was detected a few times. The rearrangement uses TRBV5-1 and TRBJ1-1; D is perhaps TRBD1 (6 bases). CDR1 and CDR2 from the germline V gene are SGHRS and YFSETQ. The CDR3 is 13 residues long. Between the trimmed V and J ends, which lost 7 bases and 4 bases, there was a span of 14 bases. CDR3 loop: CASGKGESTEAFF. The CDR3 DNA reads TGCGCCAGCGGGAAGGGGGAGAGCACTGAAGCTTTCTTT.

This clone was seen only a few times. V gene TRBV5-6 combines with J gene TRBJ1-2; 7 bases fit TRBD1. The junction had 4 bases not matched to a gene; V was cut back by 4 bases and J by 4 bases. Germline V lookup: CDR1 SGHDT, CDR2 YYEEEE. This CDR3 has 13 residues. CDR3 DNA sequence: TGTGCCAGCAGCCGGGACAGCCTCTATGGCTACACCTTC. As protein: CASSRDSLYGYTF.

This clone was observed a handful of times. The chain has TRBV5-6 and TRBJ1-6, with 7 bases lining up with TRBD1. With V trimmed by 4 bases and J by 3 bases, 4 bases remained unmatched. Germline V gives CDR1 SGHDT, CDR2 YYEEEE. This CDR3 contains 15 residues. CDR3 bases: TGTGCCAGCAGCCCCTGGACAGGCTATAATTCACCCCTCCACTTT. Protein product: CASSPWTGYNSPLHF.

V usage is TRBV19 and J usage is TRBJ1-5, with a tentative D call TRBD1 (5 bases). V dropped 2 bases and J dropped 2 bases, with 16 bases sitting between them. CDR3 length: 17 residues. The germline CDR1 and CDR2 sequences are LNHDA and SQIVND (reference sequence). The CDR3 DNA follows: TGTGCCAGTAGTATAAGGTCGAGGGGAGGAGGCAATCAGCCCCAGCATTTT. Amino acid sequence: CASSIRSRGGGNQPQHF.